The clone carrying this T cell receptor (beta chain) was seen a handful of times. The target antigen is unknown. This specimen belongs to a study of T-cell memory formation after mild COVID-19. Study-level findings and limits: Several responding clones turned up in pre-infection memory, indicating that cross-reactive memory may have taken part.

After 5'RACE with constant-segment primers, TCR alpha and TCR beta cDNA libraries carrying sample barcodes and UMIs were obtained. Each CDR3 protein gets one entry after TCRdb re-called the 5' RACE reads with MiXCR. The table records under 250,000 distinct CDR3 sequences, about 16% of them present only once. Germline lookup yields CDR1 MNHEY and CDR2 SMNVEV (reference sequence). The CDR3 extends over 17 amino acids. Trimming took 3 bases from V and 1 from J, leaving 18 bases between them. The sample was PBMCs or a T cell subset sorted from them (not recorded which). This clonotype was obtained from an adult woman who had mild COVID-19 (a few samples of this study predate the infection). Cell type and time point are not known. The chain employs TRBV27 and TRBJ1-1, with D possibly TRBD1 on 6 matching bases. The CDR3, as DNA: TGTGCCAGCAGTTTCCTTAGAGGGGGAATGGCGAACACTGAAGCTTTCTTT. It is translated as CASSFLRGGMANTEAFF.